The rows below give T cell receptor beta chains drawn from one sample of a study of shared clonotypes between healthy human individuals. Some clones are missing from TCRdb's copy, which holds only in-frame ones; the method was immunoSEQ multiplex PCR. This sample has roughly 1,000,000 clones, with approximately 78% found just once. Input material: memory CD4+ T cells from PBMCs. The receptors originated from a man between 18 and 35 years old in good health. Some clones in this sample may be carry-over from other donors' samples. Each CDR3 is given with its conserved first and last residue. D genes are given only for firm matches. Some rows have no size entry. The others give once, few or many, or a class for an expanded clone.

j_call v_call d_call clone_size cdr3_aa cdr3_nt
TRBJ1-1 TRBV14 TRBD1 NA CASSQFPGTVNTEAFF TGTGCCAGCAGCCAATTCCCCGGGACAGTGAACACTGAAGCTTTCTTT
TRBJ1-1 TRBV10-3 NA few CATAENMNTEAFF TGTGCCACCGCAGAGAACATGAACACTGAAGCTTTCTTT
TRBJ2-2 TRBV9 TRBD1 NA CASSVRAGGAGELFF TGTGCCAGCAGCGTAAGGGCAGGGGGTGCCGGGGAGCTGTTTTTT
TRBJ2-3 TRBV7-2 TRBD2 NA CASSLLGLAGGPDTQYF TGTGCCAGCAGCTTACTTGGACTAGCGGGAGGGCCAGATACGCAGTATTTT
TRBJ1-2 TRBV2 NA few CASSAATGSGNYGYTF TGTGCCAGCAGTGCCGCTACAGGGTCGGGAAACTATGGCTACACCTTC
TRBJ1-2 TRBV5-4 NA few CASSLPPPRSYGYTF TGTGCCAGCAGCTTACCCCCTCCTAGGAGCTATGGCTACACCTTC
TRBJ2-7 TRBV4-3 NA NA CASSQDAITSYEQYF TGCGCCAGCAGCCAAGATGCTATCACCTCCTACGAGCAGTACTTC
TRBJ2-5 TRBV7-2 NA NA CASSALRGLETQYF TGTGCCAGCAGCGCCCTGAGGGGCTTAGAGACCCAGTACTTC
TRBJ2-2 TRBV27 NA NA CASSLSQGGELFF TGTGCCAGCAGTTTGTCGCAGGGCGGGGAGCTGTTTTTT
TRBJ1-5 TRBV4-3 TRBD1 NA CASSPSGTGINQPQHF TGCGCCAGCAGTCCCAGCGGGACAGGGATCAATCAGCCCCAGCATTTT
TRBJ2-1 TRBV11-2 NA NA CASSSIQGYNEQFF TGTGCCAGCAGCTCCATTCAGGGATACAATGAGCAGTTCTTC
TRBJ2-1 TRBV7-9 NA NA CASSLDTGFGGYNEQFF TGTGCCAGCAGCTTAGACACAGGGTTTGGCGGGTACAATGAGCAGTTCTTC
TRBJ1-2 TRBV18 TRBD1 NA CASSPIGTADYGYTF TGTGCCAGCTCACCAATAGGGACAGCGGACTATGGCTACACCTTC
TRBJ2-1 TRBV5-1 NA NA CASSESFSYNEQFF TGCGCCAGCAGTGAGAGCTTTTCCTACAATGAGCAGTTCTTC
TRBJ1-4 TRBV6-1 TRBD1 once CASSALPQGQEKLFF TGTGCCAGCAGTGCACTACCACAGGGGCAAGAAAAACTGTTTTTT
TRBJ1-3 TRBV27 NA NA CASSLSGARAGNTIYF TGTGCCAGCAGTTTATCGGGGGCTCGGGCGGGAAACACCATATATTTT
TRBJ2-1 TRBV12-5 NA NA CASGLGPDNEQFF TGTGCTAGTGGTTTGGGCCCGGACAATGAGCAGTTCTTC
TRBJ2-3 TRBV5-6 NA many CASSRNGGTDTQYF TGTGCCAGCAGCCGGAATGGGGGCACAGATACGCAGTATTTT
TRBJ1-1 TRBV11-2 TRBD1 NA CASSLITGDTEAFF TGTGCCAGCAGCTTAATAACAGGGGATACTGAAGCTTTCTTT
TRBJ2-1 TRBV29-1 TRBD2 NA CSGGRGGYNEQFF TGCAGCGGTGGGAGGGGAGGATACAATGAGCAGTTCTTC
TRBJ1-2 TRBV27 NA NA CASSLLRQGGYYGYTF TGTGCCAGCAGTTTACTAAGGCAGGGTGGATACTATGGCTACACCTTC
TRBJ2-3 TRBV25-1 NA few CASSDPVGTDTQYF TGTGCCAGCAGTGACCCTGTGGGCACAGATACGCAGTATTTT
TRBJ1-2 TRBV5-4 NA NA CASSYIGVDYGYTF TGTGCCAGCAGCTATATCGGGGTTGACTATGGCTACACCTTC
TRBJ2-7 TRBV6-6 NA NA CASNLGTSSYEQYF TGTGCCAGCAACCTTGGCACAAGCTCCTACGAGCAGTACTTC
TRBJ1-5 TRBV5-1 NA NA CASSLAGGNQPQHF TGCGCCAGCAGCTTGGCCGGTGGCAATCAGCCCCAGCATTTT
TRBJ2-3 TRBV11-2 NA NA CASSPGGWGADTQYF TGTGCCAGCAGCCCCGGTGGGTGGGGGGCAGATACGCAGTATTTT
TRBJ2-7 TRBV5-1 NA NA CASSLEISYEQYF TGCGCCAGCAGCTTGGAGATCTCGTACGAGCAGTACTTC
TRBJ2-1 TRBV14 TRBD2 NA CASSPSSGLNEQFF TGTGCCAGCAGCCCTTCTAGCGGGTTGAATGAGCAGTTCTTC
TRBJ2-1 TRBV7-9 NA few CASSLGRRSPYNEQFF TGTGCCAGCAGCTTAGGCCGGCGATCTCCCTACAATGAGCAGTTCTTC
TRBJ1-1 TRBV28 NA NA CASSPDRQPKLLGAFF TGTGCCAGCAGTCCCGACAGGCAGCCGAAACTTCTCGGCGCTTTCTTT
TRBJ1-6 TRBV6-5 NA once CASSYFQGGSSPLHF TGTGCCAGCAGTTACTTCCAGGGTGGCAGTTCACCCCTCCACTTT
TRBJ1-5 TRBV28 TRBD1 few CASRSQQGIDQPQHF TGTGCCAGCAGATCCCAACAGGGGATAGATCAGCCCCAGCATTTT
TRBJ2-7 TRBV9 NA NA CASSPSNSYEQYF TGTGCCAGCAGTCCCTCCAACAGCTACGAGCAGTACTTC
TRBJ2-5 TRBV5-1 NA NA CASSPSGSGTQYF TGCGCCAGCAGCCCCTCCGGGTCCGGGACCCAGTACTTC
TRBJ1-1 TRBV25-1 TRBD1 NA CASSELGQANTEAFF TGTGCCAGCAGTGAATTGGGACAGGCCAACACTGAAGCTTTCTTT
TRBJ2-5 TRBV5-1 NA NA CASRGPGVQQKETQYF TGCGCCAGCAGGGGTCCAGGGGTCCAGCAAAAAGAGACCCAGTACTTC
TRBJ2-1 TRBV19 TRBD2 few CASTRTSGRPNEQFF TGTGCCAGTACTCGGACTAGCGGGAGACCCAATGAGCAGTTCTTC
TRBJ1-1 TRBV7-9 NA NA CASSFVRGRNTEAFF TGTGCCAGCAGCTTTGTTCGGGGGCGGAACACTGAAGCTTTCTTT
TRBJ2-6 TRBV23-1 TRBD1 NA CASHRGPGANVLTF TGCGCCAGCCACAGGGGGCCTGGGGCCAACGTCCTGACTTTC
TRBJ2-7 TRBV2 NA NA CASGDYEQYF TGTGCCAGCGGTGACTACGAGCAGTACTTC